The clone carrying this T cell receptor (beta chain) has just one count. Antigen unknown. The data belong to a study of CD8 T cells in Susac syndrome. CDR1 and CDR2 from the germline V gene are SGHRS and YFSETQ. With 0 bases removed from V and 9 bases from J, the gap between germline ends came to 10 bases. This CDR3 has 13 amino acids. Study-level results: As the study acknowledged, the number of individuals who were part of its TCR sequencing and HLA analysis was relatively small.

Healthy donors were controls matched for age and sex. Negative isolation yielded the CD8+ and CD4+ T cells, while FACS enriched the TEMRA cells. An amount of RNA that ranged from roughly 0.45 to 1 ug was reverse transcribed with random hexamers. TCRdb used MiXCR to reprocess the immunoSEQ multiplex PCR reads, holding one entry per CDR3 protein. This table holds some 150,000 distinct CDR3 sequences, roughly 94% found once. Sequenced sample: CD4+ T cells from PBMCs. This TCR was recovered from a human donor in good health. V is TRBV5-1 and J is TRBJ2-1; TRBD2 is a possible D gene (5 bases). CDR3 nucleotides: TGCGCCAGCAGCTTGGTCGGGGAGAGTGAGCAGTTCTTC. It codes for CASSLVGESEQFF.